A single sample gave rise to the 29 T cell receptor beta chains below, sequenced in a study of T-cell reconstitution after alpha-beta-depleted transplantation in children. Unique molecular identifiers featured in how the TCRbeta library was prepared. TCRdb ran MiXCR on the PCR reads and lists one entry per CDR3 protein. This sample has about 350,000 distinct CDR3 sequences, with 15% to 20% found just once. The source material was PBMCs, mostly from graft donor cells, sampled 360 days after TCRalphabeta/CD19-depleted stem cell transplant. The receptors come from a male patient aged 2-10 years who had a stem cell transplant for acute lymphoblastic leukemia, so the T cells may come from the graft donor.

CDR3 in amino acids: CASSPTRGVYNEQFF. The CDR3 nucleotides read TGCGCCAGCAGCCCTACTCGCGGGGTCTACAATGAGCAGTTCTTC. The V and J genes are TRBV4-1 and TRBJ2-1; possibly TRBD2 for D (6 bases). This CDR3 spans 15 amino acids. Trimming stripped 4 bases from V and 3 bases from J, with 13 bases between. In germline, CDR1 is MGHRA, CDR2 YSYEKL.

The J gene is TRBJ2-7, the V gene TRBV7-2; possibly TRBD2 for D (5 bases). Trimming took 2 bases from V and 3 from J, leaving 8 bases between them. Germline assignment: CDR1 SGHTA and CDR2 FQGNSA. This CDR3 has 13 amino acids. The CDR3 here is CASSLRESYEQYF. CDR3 DNA: TGTGCCAGCAGCTTAAGGGAGAGCTACGAGCAGTACTTC.

This clonotype was observed a few times. This chain links TRBV28 with TRBJ2-7; no definite D call. The germline V and J ends were trimmed by 5 bases and 3 bases, with 14 bases remaining between them. The CDR3 contains 14 residues. Germline lookup yields CDR1 MDHEN and CDR2 SYDVKM. CDR3 region: CASSRTTTYYEQYF. CDR3 DNA sequence: TGTGCCAGCAGTCGGACCACAACCTACTACGAGCAGTACTTC.

This sequence joins TRBV6-1 and TRBJ1-1; the D gene is possibly TRBD1 (5 bases). The CDR3 has 16 amino acids. CDR1 and CDR2 from the germline V gene are MNHNS and SASEGT. V lost 7 bases and J lost 0, with 18 bases in between. Here the CDR3 reads CASTPNLGRVNTEAFF. In DNA form, the CDR3 reads TGTGCCAGCACCCCCAACCTGGGCAGGGTGAACACTGAAGCTTTCTTT.

This rearrangement joins TRBV29-1 to TRBJ2-1, with D uncertain. The V end lost 2 bases, the J end lost 1 base, and 9 bases lay between the germline ends. Per germline, CDR1 SQVTM and CDR2 ANQGSEA. CDR3 length: 14 amino acids. The CDR3 protein is CSVEIPESYNEQFF. The CDR3 nucleotides read TGCAGCGTTGAAATCCCGGAATCCTACAATGAGCAGTTCTTC.

The rearrangement uses TRBV20-1 and TRBJ2-7, with 7 nucleotides matching TRBD1. Trimming took 6 bases from V and 3 from J; bases not matched to a gene: 8. CDR3 length: 13 amino acids. Germline V gives CDR1 DFQATT, CDR2 SNEGSKA (reference sequence). Here the CDR3 reads CSAASGTDYEQYF. CDR3 bases: TGCAGTGCAGCCTCCGGGACAGACTACGAGCAGTACTTC.

This clonotype was recorded once. In DNA form, the CDR3 reads TGTGCCAGCTCACAAAGCGGGAGCCCCAAAAACATTCAGTACTTC. This gives the protein CASSQSGSPKNIQYF. The rearrangement joins TRBV18 to TRBJ2-4; 8 bases are a match to TRBD2. The CDR3 is 15 amino acids. The J segment lost 2 bases and the V segment lost 4 bases, leaving 4 bases of the junction unmatched. Germline values: CDR1 KGHSH, CDR2 LQKENI.

The rearrangement links TRBV19 to TRBJ2-1; 9 bases are a match to TRBD1. The germline V gene has CDR1 LNHDA and CDR2 SQIVND (reference sequence). This CDR3 has 18 amino acids. Unmatched junction bases numbered 16, after V lost 5 bases and J lost 5 bases. The CDR3 sequence: CASSPSPGTGTRNNEQFF. The DNA of the CDR3 is TGTGCCAGTAGTCCGTCGCCGGGGACAGGGACGAGGAACAATGAGCAGTTCTTC.

DNA of the CDR3: TGTGCCAGCAGCCCGGACAGGGAAGGAAACACCATATATTTT. This encodes CASSPDREGNTIYF. V and J are TRBV4-2 and TRBJ1-3, with 8 nucleotides matching TRBD1. CDR1 is LGHNA, CDR2 YNFKEQ, per germline. This CDR3 has 14 residues. V gave up 4 bases and J gave up 4 bases; unmatched junction bases: 3.

The rearrangement uses TRBV10-3 and TRBJ2-4; no reliable D call. Germline CDR1 reads ENHRY; CDR2 reads SYGVKD. V shed 5 bases and J shed 0 bases, with 8 bases lying between them. The CDR3 spans 14 residues. CDR3 coding DNA: TGTGCCATCAGTTCGTCGATAGCCAAAAACATTCAGTACTTC. Amino acids: CAISSSIAKNIQYF.

This clonotype was observed at least ten times. The chain recombines TRBV9 with TRBJ1-1, with TRBD1 matching over 7 bases. The germline gives CDR1 SGDLS, CDR2 YYNGEE. This CDR3 region has 15 residues. V gave up 0 bases and J gave up 0 bases; unmatched junction bases: 2. CDR3 sequence (DNA): TGTGCCAGCAGCGTAGAGGGGGCCATGAACACTGAAGCTTTCTTT. Translated: CASSVEGAMNTEAFF.

The chain recombines TRBV9 with TRBJ2-7, with 7 positions matching TRBD2. Germline CDR1 and CDR2: SGDLS and YYNGEE. This CDR3 comprises 15 residues. V trimming: 4 bases; J trimming: 2 bases; junction bases outside the gene matches: 9. CDR3 in amino acids: CASSPSRDYPYEQYF. CDR3 DNA: TGTGCCAGCAGCCCTAGTCGGGACTATCCCTACGAGCAGTACTTC.

The rearrangement joins TRBV29-1 to TRBJ1-4, with TRBD1 identical over 8 bases. The junction had 4 bases not matched to a gene; V was cut back by 5 bases and J by 5 bases. CDR1 is SQVTM, CDR2 ANQGSEA, per germline. This CDR3 contains 13 residues. CDR3 DNA sequence: TGCAGCGTTTTTGGACAGGGCAATGAAAAACTGTTTTTT. It yields the protein CSVFGQGNEKLFF.

This clonotype was detected ten times or more. The chain couples TRBV3-1 to TRBJ1-1, with D possibly TRBD1 on 6 matching bases. The CDR3 covers 13 residues. V was cut by 4 bases and J by 4 bases, with 10 bases left in between. Germline loops: CDR1 LGHDT, CDR2 YNNKEL (reference sequence). CDR3 nucleotides: TGTGCCAGCAGCCGAGGACAGTTCACTGAAGCTTTCTTT. Translated: CASSRGQFTEAFF.

To note about this clonotype: A read error may explain this, as a much larger clone is one base away. This sequence joins TRBV12-3 or TRBV12-4 and TRBJ2-2; 11 nucleotides match TRBD2. The CDR3 spans 14 residues. CDR3 in amino acids: CASSLAGGSGELFF. The CDR3 nucleotides are TGTGCCAGCAGTCTAGCGGGAGGATCCGGGGAGCTGTTTTTT.

The rearrangement uses TRBV4-1 and TRBJ2-3; the match to TRBD2 covers 12 bases. The CDR3 runs to 16 residues. Trimming cost V 4 bases and J 5 bases; bases outside gene matches: 7. Germline V gene sequence: CDR1 MGHRA, CDR2 YSYEKL. As DNA, the CDR3 is TGCGCCAGCAGCCTTCTAGCGGGAGGGGGAGGAGATACGCAGTATTTT. Amino acids: CASSLLAGGGGDTQYF.

The genes are TRBV18 and TRBJ2-7; 7 bases map to TRBD2. Germline loops: CDR1 KGHSH, CDR2 LQKENI. The CDR3 is made up of 18 amino acids. Losses at the gene ends were 3 bases for V and 3 bases for J; bases not matched to a gene: 17. The CDR3, as DNA: TGTGCCAGCTCACCCTCGCTCAAGGCGGGAGACCACCACTACGAGCAGTACTTC. The encoded protein is CASSPSLKAGDHHYEQYF.

In regard to this clonotype: A junction end diverges from the germline sequence, so it may reflect a read error. This sequence joins TRBV9 and TRBJ2-3, with D unclear. The CDR3 has 15 residues. Germline V CDR1 and CDR2: SGDLS, YYNGEE. The DNA of the CDR3 is TGTGCCAGCAGTGTAGGGCCCGTTAGCACAGATACGCAGTATTTT. This codes for CASSVGPVSTDTQYF.

Worth noting for this clonotype: The junction departs from germline at one end; a sequencing error may be responsible. V and J are TRBV3-1 and TRBJ2-2; D is undetermined. The CDR3 has 17 residues. Germline values: CDR1 LGHDT, CDR2 YNNKEL (reference sequence). The CDR3 loop is CATSQNSGLRGTGELFF. CDR3 bases: TGTGCCACCAGCCAAAACTCCGGCCTCCGAGGCACCGGGGAGCTGTTTTTT.

This clonotype has more than one count but fewer than ten. The gene calls are TRBV29-1 and TRBJ2-7; 12 bases are shared with TRBD1. CDR1 is SQVTM and CDR2 is ANQGSEA in the germline V gene. With 4 bases clipped from V and 5 bases from J, the junction kept 6 bases outside the gene matches. This CDR3 contains 14 residues. The CDR3 sequence is CSVVGGQGADEQYF. In nucleotides, the CDR3 is TGCAGCGTTGTGGGGGGACAGGGGGCGGACGAGCAGTACTTC.

This clonotype was detected only a few times. The rearrangement joins TRBV7-8 to TRBJ2-5; 10 bases agree with TRBD2. The CDR3 covers 17 residues. J was trimmed by 2 bases and V by 5 bases; bases with no gene match: 11. The V gene's germline CDR1 is SGHVS and CDR2 FQNEAQ. The CDR3 loop is CASSRIFQREGQETQYF. CDR3 nucleotides: TGTGCCAGCAGCAGAATTTTTCAGCGGGAGGGGCAAGAGACCCAGTACTTC.

This clonotype was observed a few times. This rearrangement joins TRBV5-1 to TRBJ2-4, with TRBD1 matching 9 bases. CDR3 size: 19 residues. CDR1 is SGHRS, CDR2 YFSETQ, per germline. Trimming at V came to 3 bases and at J to 1 base, leaving 14 bases not matched to a gene. CDR3 sequence reads: CASSSWTGVEERAKNIQYF. The DNA of the CDR3 is TGCGCCAGCAGCTCGTGGACAGGGGTCGAGGAGAGGGCCAAAAACATTCAGTACTTC.

The chain combines TRBV24-1 with TRBJ2-1; the match to TRBD2 covers 13 bases. Germline loops: CDR1 KGHDR, CDR2 SFDVKD. V shed 4 bases and J 0 bases; nucleotides not matched to a gene: 5. The CDR3 spans 18 residues. CDR3 amino acids: CATSDPGLAGISYNEQFF. The CDR3 DNA follows: TGTGCCACCAGTGACCCGGGACTAGCGGGAATCTCCTACAATGAGCAGTTCTTC.

This clonotype was seen a few times. The chain employs TRBV18 and TRBJ2-5, with 8 nucleotides matching TRBD1. The CDR3 spans 15 residues. CDR1 and CDR2 from the germline V gene are KGHSH and LQKENI. Germline trimming cut 0 bases from V and 4 bases from J; bases unmatched to any gene: 4. The CDR3 sequence: CASSPPRTGRETQYF. In nucleotides, the CDR3 is TGTGCCAGCTCACCACCCCGGACAGGGAGAGAGACCCAGTACTTC.

The genes are TRBV27 and TRBJ2-1; maybe TRBD2 (5 bases). V was shortened by 5 bases and J by 6 bases, with 26 bases between the two germline ends. Germline V gene data show CDR1 as MNHEY and CDR2 as SMNVEV (reference sequence). The CDR3 loop spans 18 amino acids. DNA of the CDR3: TGTGCCAGCAGTCCAGACCGTCTAGCTCCCCTCGTACTCAATGAGCAGTTCTTC. Residues: CASSPDRLAPLVLNEQFF.

This clonotype was seen ten or more times. As DNA, the CDR3 is TGTGCCAGCAGTTTAGCCTCTGGCGAGCAGTACTTC. It codes for CASSLASGEQYF. This chain links TRBV5-6 with TRBJ2-7; no clear D. From germline, CDR1 is SGHDT and CDR2 YYEEEE. V was trimmed by 5 bases and J by 6 bases, leaving 12 bases between them. This CDR3 comprises 12 residues. The variable domain in full, completed from reference TRBV5-6 and TRBJ2-7, reads DAGVTQSPTHLIKTRGQQVTLRCSPKSGHDTVSWYQQALGQGPQFIFQYYEEEERQRGNFPDRFSGHQFPNYSSELNVNALLLGDSALYLCASSLASGEQYFGPGTRLTVT.

The table lists this clonotype with a few counts. The J gene is TRBJ1-3, the V gene TRBV28; 7 positions agree with TRBD1. The V gene's germline CDR1 is MDHEN and CDR2 SYDVKM. The CDR3 extends over 15 amino acids. Losses at the gene ends were 5 bases for V and 4 bases for J; bases not matched to a gene: 8. CDR3 bases: TGTGCCAGCAGTCCACCCCGGACAGGAGGAAACACCATATATTTT. Translating gives CASSPPRTGGNTIYF.

In this sample, this clonotype turned up many times. Here the CDR3 reads CATSAVYEQFF. In nucleotides, the CDR3 is TGTGCCACCAGCGCCGTCTATGAGCAGTTCTTC. V usage is TRBV15 and J usage is TRBJ2-1; unclear D gene. The germline V and J ends were trimmed by 5 bases and 8 bases, with 7 bases remaining between them. Germline V gene sequence: CDR1 LNHNV, CDR2 YYDKDF (reference sequence). The CDR3 loop spans 11 amino acids.

This clonotype was recorded many times. V usage is TRBV5-1 and J usage is TRBJ2-1, with D possibly being TRBD1 or TRBD2 (5 bases each). Germline CDR1 is SGHRS and CDR2 is YFSETQ. This CDR3 contains 12 residues. Trimming took 8 bases from V and 8 from J, leaving 14 bases between them. Here the CDR3 reads CASSGTRYEQFF. In DNA form, the CDR3 reads TGCGCCAGTTCGGGGACCAGGTATGAGCAGTTCTTC. The entire variable domain, with the rest obtained from reference TRBV5-1 and TRBJ2-1, is as follows: KAGVTQTPRYLIKTRGQQVTLSCSPISGHRSVSWYQQTPGQGLQFLFEYFSETQRNKGNFPGRFSGRQFSNSRSEMNVSTLELGDSALYLCASSGTRYEQFFGPGTRLTVL.